The clone carrying this T cell receptor (beta chain) was recorded many times. Antigen: not known. V was trimmed by 0 bases and J by 9 bases, leaving 12 bases between them. The CDR3 is 13 amino acids. Germline values: CDR1 GTSNPN, CDR2 SVGIG (reference sequence). The TCR library protocol was used to attach unique molecular identifiers. These identifiers were attached to individual cDNA molecules. TCRdb reprocessed the 5' RACE reads via MiXCR and lists one record per CDR3 protein. This sample has 36,000 or so distinct CDR3 sequences, with under 4.5% found just once. This entry belongs to a study of early T cells in non-severe SARS-CoV-2 infection. Study as a whole: The sequenced material was bulk RNA from unsorted whole blood, and its chains were unpaired.

Study results and limitations: Reliance on VDJdb matching favored anti-spike CD8 responses; private and CD4 specificities were missed.

The receptor comes from an adult who was a healthcare worker with PCR-confirmed SARS-CoV-2 infection or an uninfected control (not recorded which). The rearrangement uses TRBV30 and TRBJ1-5; D might be TRBD1 (6 bases). Sequenced sample: whole blood. CDR3 DNA sequence: TGTGCCTGGAGTGTCGCAGGGGATGGGCCCCAGCATTTT. This codes for CAWSVAGDGPQHF.